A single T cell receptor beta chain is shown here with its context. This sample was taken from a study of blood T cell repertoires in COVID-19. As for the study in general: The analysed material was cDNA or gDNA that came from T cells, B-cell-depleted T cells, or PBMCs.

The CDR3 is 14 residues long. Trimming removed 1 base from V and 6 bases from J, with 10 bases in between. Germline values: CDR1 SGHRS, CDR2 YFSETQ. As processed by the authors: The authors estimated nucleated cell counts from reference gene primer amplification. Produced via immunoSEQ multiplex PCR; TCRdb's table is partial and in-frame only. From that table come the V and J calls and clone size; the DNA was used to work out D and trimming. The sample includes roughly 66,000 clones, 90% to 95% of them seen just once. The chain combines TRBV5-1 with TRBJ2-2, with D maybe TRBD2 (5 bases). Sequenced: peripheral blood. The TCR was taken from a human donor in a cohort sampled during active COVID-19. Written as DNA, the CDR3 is TGCGCCAGCAGCTTGATATACGGGGCCGGGGAGCTGTTTTTT. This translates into CASSLIYGAGELFF.